The present entry profiles one T cell receptor beta chain with its context. Trimming took 4 bases from V and 5 from J, leaving 11 bases between them. The CDR3 totals 13 residues. Germline V gene lookup returns CDR1 SGHTA and CDR2 FQGNSA. The data are from a study of blood T cell repertoires in COVID-19. Study-wide context: Samples taken during acute and convalescent COVID-19 were collected in the United States, Italy and Spain. Sample material is recorded as cDNA or gDNA derived from T cells, B-cell-depleted T cells, or PBMCs.

As processed by the authors: Cell counts per sample came from amplifying reference gene primers. The table came from immunoSEQ multiplex PCR; TCRdb's copy has only in-frame clones and leaves some out. V and J calls and clone size are given by that table; D and trimming were obtained from the DNA. The sample includes tens of thousands of clones, under 90% of them seen just once. Material for sequencing was peripheral blood. The chain joins TRBV7-2 to TRBJ2-5; D may be TRBD1 (5 bases). This clonotype originated in a human donor in a cohort sampled during active COVID-19. The CDR3 sequence is CASSSTYRETQYF. The CDR3, as DNA: TGTGCCAGCAGCTCCACGTACAGGGAGACCCAGTACTTC.